The 18 T cell receptor beta chains below come from one sample, sequenced in a study of regulatory T cells in long-lasting Graves disease. For TCR beta, libraries came from iRepertoire HTBI primers and Arm-PCR of CDR3 regions. TCRdb redid the calling of the multiplex PCR reads with MiXCR, one entry per CDR3 protein. This table holds approximately 230,000 distinct CDR3 sequences, approximately 20% found once. Indicated time point: newly diagnosed GD, antithyroid drugs for less than 3 months. Extracted RNA from PBMCs served as the source of the TCR library. This material consisted of peripheral blood mononuclear cells (PBMCs), taken at new diagnosis, from a patient treated with antithyroid drugs. The receptor source for this set is a female donor with Graves disease.

The table lists this clonotype with many counts. This chain connects TRBV10-3 to TRBJ1-2, with D unresolved. Germline assignment: CDR1 ENHRY and CDR2 SYGVKD. The CDR3 is made up of 12 amino acids. The germline V and J ends were trimmed by 5 bases and 1 base, with 5 bases remaining between them. The CDR3 reads CAISPDNYGYTF. Here the CDR3 DNA reads TGTGCCATCAGTCCTGATAACTATGGCTACACCTTC.

This clonotype was counted at least ten times. Compared with germline, one end of the junction differs, possibly owing to a read error. The V call is TRBV15, the J call TRBJ1-2; D gene unclear. The CDR3 has 13 residues. Looked up from germline, CDR1 is LNHNV and CDR2 is YYDKDF (reference sequence). The CDR3: CATGRRHNYGYTF. CDR3 nucleotide sequence: TGTGCCACCGGCAGGCGCCATAACTATGGCTACACCTTC. Full variable domain (remainder filled in from reference TRBV15 and TRBJ1-2): DAMVIQNPRYQVTQFGKPVTLSCSQTLNHNVMYWYQQKSSQAPKLLFHYYDKDFNNEADTPDNFQSRRPNTSFCFLDIRSPGLGDTAMYLCATGRRHNYGYTFGSGTRLTVV.

This clonotype was detected many times. The chain uses TRBV27 and TRBJ1-1; TRBD1 matches 7 bases. Germline CDR1 is MNHEY and CDR2 is SMNVEV (reference sequence). The CDR3 totals 13 residues. Trimming removed 3 bases from V and 11 bases from J; junction bases left unmatched: 9. The CDR3 DNA follows: TGTGCCAGCAGTTTGAGGACAGGCCAGATGGCTTTCTTT. It specifies CASSLRTGQMAFF.

In this sample, this clonotype turned up a few times. The V and J genes are TRBV7-9 and TRBJ2-1; perhaps TRBD2 as D (6 bases). The V gene lost 2 bases and the J gene lost 7 bases, with 24 bases spanning the gap. The CDR3 loop spans 18 amino acids. The germline V gene encodes CDR1 SEHNR and CDR2 FQNEAQ (reference sequence). CDR3 amino acids: CASSLMRGAFLSGNEQFF. Written as DNA, the CDR3 is TGTGCCAGCAGCTTAATGCGCGGGGCATTCCTGTCTGGGAATGAGCAGTTCTTC.

The sample holds a few counts of this clonotype. The V and J genes are TRBV4-3 and TRBJ2-3; 13 bases match TRBD2. The V gene end was trimmed by 2 bases and the J gene end by 5 bases; junction bases not matched to a gene: 4. This CDR3 is built from 16 residues. CDR1 LGHNA and CDR2 YSLEER come from the germline V gene. In nucleotides, the CDR3 is TGCGCCAGCAGCCAATCACTAGCGGGAGGGGTAGATACGCAGTATTTT. Translating it yields CASSQSLAGGVDTQYF.

This clonotype was observed at least ten times. V and J are TRBV6-1 and TRBJ2-1, with 8 bases identical to TRBD1. CDR1 and CDR2 (germline): MNHNS, SASEGT. The trim removed 7 bases at V and 7 bases at J, leaving 15 bases unmatched. This CDR3 has 16 amino acids. Here the CDR3 DNA reads TGTGCCAGCACCGGGGCGGAGACAGGGGATGTGAATGAGCAGTTCTTC. This gives the protein CASTGAETGDVNEQFF.

V and J are TRBV10-3 and TRBJ2-4, with D tentatively TRBD2 (6 bases). Germline-derived CDR1 and CDR2 are ENHRY and SYGVKD. CDR3 length: 14 residues. V was cut by 5 bases and J by 0 bases, with 8 bases left in between. The CDR3 spells CAISPGGAKNIQYF. The CDR3 DNA is TGTGCCATCAGTCCCGGGGGAGCCAAAAACATTCAGTACTTC.

V and J are TRBV12-3 or TRBV12-4 and TRBJ2-3; 11 bases align to TRBD2. The CDR3 is 16 residues long. The V gene end was trimmed by 6 bases and the J gene end by 2 bases; junction bases not matched to a gene: 7. CDR3 DNA sequence: TGTGCCAGCAGCGCCGGACTAGCGGGCGTCACAGATACGCAGTATTTT. Amino acids: CASSAGLAGVTDTQYF.

This chain connects TRBV20-1 to TRBJ2-3, with 14 bases lining up with TRBD2. This CDR3 spans 14 amino acids. V dropped 6 bases and J dropped 4; count of bases not matched to a gene: 3. Germline CDR1 is DFQATT and CDR2 is SNEGSKA (reference sequence). The CDR3 protein is CSARLAGGADTQYF. DNA of the CDR3: TGCAGTGCCAGACTAGCGGGAGGGGCAGATACGCAGTATTTT.

This clonotype was recorded many times. The chain has TRBV19 and TRBJ1-2, with D possibly TRBD1 on 6 matching bases. The CDR3 is 13 residues long. The germline V gene has CDR1 LNHDA and CDR2 SQIVND (reference sequence). Deletions cut 4 bases from V and 5 bases from J, with 11 bases between. The CDR3 spells CASSKTGKYGYTF. For the CDR3, the DNA is TGTGCCAGTAGTAAAACAGGGAAGTATGGCTACACCTTC.

This clonotype occurred many times. This chain connects TRBV19 to TRBJ2-7; D is undetermined. Between the trimmed V and J ends, which lost 1 base and 3 bases, there was a span of 7 bases. This CDR3 contains 13 residues. Per the germline V gene, CDR1 is LNHDA and CDR2 is SQIVND (reference sequence). As DNA, the CDR3 is TGTGCCAGTAGTATAGGGGTGGACTACGAGCAGTACTTC. Protein sequence: CASSIGVDYEQYF.

This clonotype was observed at least ten times. The chain employs TRBV27 and TRBJ2-5; TRBD2 is a possible D gene (5 bases). The CDR3 is 15 residues long. Germline CDR1 MNHEY, CDR2 SMNVEV (reference sequence). Trimming cost V 8 bases and J 0 bases, with 16 bases left between them. Here the CDR3 reads CASALERPYQETQYF. CDR3 nucleotide sequence: TGTGCCAGCGCCTTAGAGCGGCCGTACCAAGAGACCCAGTACTTC.

This clonotype was counted many times. The gene calls are TRBV6-2 or TRBV6-3 and TRBJ2-6; no firm D call. CDR3 size: 16 residues. Germline CDR1 is MNHEY and CDR2 is SVGEGT. The ends were cut back, 2 bases at V and 0 bases at J, with 8 bases in the middle. CDR3 nucleotide sequence: TGTGCCAGCAGTTACGAGGAGATCTCTGGGGCCAACGTCCTGACTTTC. It translates to CASSYEEISGANVLTF.

This clonotype appeared many times. The chain is built from TRBV10-3 and TRBJ1-2; TRBD1 matches at 9 bases. This CDR3 region has 15 residues. The V gene's germline CDR1 is ENHRY and CDR2 SYGVKD. J gave up 2 bases and V 3 bases, and 4 bases lay outside the gene matches. DNA of the CDR3: TGTGCCATCAGTGATGGGACAGGGAAAAACTATGGCTACACCTTC. Amino acid sequence: CAISDGTGKNYGYTF.

This clonotype has ten or more counts. This sequence joins TRBV11-1 and TRBJ2-1; 13 nucleotides agree with TRBD2. V lost 5 bases to trimming and J lost 9 bases; unmatched junction nucleotides: 7. The CDR3 is made up of 15 amino acids. Germline V lookup: CDR1 SGHAT, CDR2 FQDESV (reference sequence). The CDR3 loop is CASSPLAGGHGEQFF. The CDR3 DNA reads as TGTGCCAGCAGCCCACTAGCGGGAGGGCACGGTGAGCAGTTCTTC.

In its sample, this clonotype was seen many times. This chain connects TRBV28 to TRBJ2-5, with TRBD1 matching over 7 bases. CDR3 length equals 14 residues. V was pared by 5 bases and J by 1 base, with 4 bases of the junction left unmatched. Per germline, CDR1 MDHEN and CDR2 SYDVKM. The CDR3 nucleotides are TGTGCCAGCAGTAACAGGGGCACCCAAGAGACCCAGTACTTC. This sequence encodes CASSNRGTQETQYF.

The chain employs TRBV9 and TRBJ2-6; 7 bases line up with TRBD1. V shed 5 bases and J 4 bases; nucleotides not matched to a gene: 12. Germline CDR1 is SGDLS and CDR2 is YYNGEE. This CDR3 comprises 17 residues. This CDR3 is CASRRSGQMSGANVLTF. The DNA of the CDR3 is TGTGCCAGCAGAAGGTCGGGACAGATGAGCGGGGCCAACGTCCTGACTTTC.

The table lists this clonotype with many counts. The rearrangement joins TRBV11-2 to TRBJ2-7; TRBD1 agrees at 7 bases. This CDR3 is built from 16 residues. Germline V gene data show CDR1 as SGHAT and CDR2 as FQNNGV. V was clipped by 2 bases and J by 0 bases; unmatched bases: 7. CDR3 sequence: CASSLRTGDLSYEQYF. The CDR3, as DNA: TGTGCCAGCAGCTTAAGAACAGGGGATCTCTCCTACGAGCAGTACTTC.